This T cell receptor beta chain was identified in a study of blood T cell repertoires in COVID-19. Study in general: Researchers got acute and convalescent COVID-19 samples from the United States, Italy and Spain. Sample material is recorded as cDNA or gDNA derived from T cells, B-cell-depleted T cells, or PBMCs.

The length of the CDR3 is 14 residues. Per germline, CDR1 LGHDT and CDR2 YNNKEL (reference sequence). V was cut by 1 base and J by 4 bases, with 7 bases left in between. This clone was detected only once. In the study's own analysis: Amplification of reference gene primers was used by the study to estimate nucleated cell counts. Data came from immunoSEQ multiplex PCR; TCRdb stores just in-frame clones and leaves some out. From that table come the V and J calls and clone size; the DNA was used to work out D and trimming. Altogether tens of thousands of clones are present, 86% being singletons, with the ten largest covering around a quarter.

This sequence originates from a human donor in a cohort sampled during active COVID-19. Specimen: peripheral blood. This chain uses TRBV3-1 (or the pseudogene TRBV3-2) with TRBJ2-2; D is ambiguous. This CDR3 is CASSQGAITGELFF. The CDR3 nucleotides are TGTGCCAGCAGCCAAGGGGCCATCACCGGGGAGCTGTTTTTT.